One T cell receptor beta chain is described in this entry. The antigen is undetermined. Every patient relapsed after autologous stem cell transplantation, and brentuximab vedotin exposure varied. Measured with immunoSEQ multiplex PCR; TCRdb has only the in-frame clones, and not every one. This table holds 45,000 to 55,000 clones, roughly 80% found once. The data were obtained in a study of PD-1 blockade in classical Hodgkin lymphoma. This CDR3 is 17 amino acids long. The V and J ends lost 5 bases and 6 bases, in that order; junction bases with no gene match: 8. Germline V gene sequence: CDR1 MDHEN, CDR2 SYDVKM. Overall study results and limits: Baseline diversity in complete responders resembled that of newly diagnosed patients. Significant TCR diversity gains by C4D1 occurred in CD4+ but not CD8+ cells.

This TCR came from a human donor with classical Hodgkin lymphoma. This specimen was peripheral blood mononuclear cells (PBMCs), taken at baseline. This chain links TRBV28 with TRBJ2-1; 15 positions match TRBD2. The CDR3 region is CASSGGPGLAGGNEQFF. The CDR3 nucleotides read TGTGCCAGCAGTGGGGGACCGGGACTAGCGGGAGGCAATGAGCAGTTCTTC.